This record looks at one TCR beta chain sequence and its context. The CDR3 does not end in the conserved phenylalanine or tryptophan, so this is likely a read error. For the second PCR, which ran for about 6 to 11 cycles, a sample-barcoded 5' primer and a J-beta primer mix were used. TCRdb recomputed calls from the 5' RACE reads with MiXCR, one row per CDR3 protein. Counted here are 450,000 to 700,000 distinct CDR3 sequences, about 25% occurring once; the ten biggest clones make up around 18%. Total RNA extraction produced at least 5.5 micrograms (per sample) for the study. There are 12 residues in the CDR3. Germline loops: CDR1 MNHEY, CDR2 SVGEGT. V lost 5 bases to trimming and J lost 7 bases, with 9 bases between them. The data are from a study of blood T cells in healthy people across ages. On the study more broadly: Template-switching capture recovered about one barcoded beta molecule per two T cells.

This sequence originates from a woman in her 70s in good health. The rearrangement joins TRBV6-2 or TRBV6-3 to TRBJ2-4; TRBD1 might be the D (5 bases). Sequencing used blood. The CDR3 nucleotides read TGTGCCAGCAGTCTGACAGAGAACATTCAGTACTCC. It specifies CASSLTENIQYS.